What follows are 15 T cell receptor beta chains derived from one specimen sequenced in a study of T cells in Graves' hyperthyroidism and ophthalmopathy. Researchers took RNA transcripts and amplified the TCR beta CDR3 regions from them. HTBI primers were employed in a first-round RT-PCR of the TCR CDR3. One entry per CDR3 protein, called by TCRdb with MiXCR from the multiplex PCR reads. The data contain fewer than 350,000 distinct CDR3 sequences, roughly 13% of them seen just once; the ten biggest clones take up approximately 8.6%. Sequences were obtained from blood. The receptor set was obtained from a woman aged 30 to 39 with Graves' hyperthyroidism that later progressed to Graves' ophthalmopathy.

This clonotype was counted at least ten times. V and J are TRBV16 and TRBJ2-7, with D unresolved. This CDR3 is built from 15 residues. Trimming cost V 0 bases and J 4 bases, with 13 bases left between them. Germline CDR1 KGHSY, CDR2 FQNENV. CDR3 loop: CASSQSNLNSYEQYF. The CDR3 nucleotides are TGTGCCAGCAGCCAATCTAACTTAAACAGTTACGAGCAGTACTTC.

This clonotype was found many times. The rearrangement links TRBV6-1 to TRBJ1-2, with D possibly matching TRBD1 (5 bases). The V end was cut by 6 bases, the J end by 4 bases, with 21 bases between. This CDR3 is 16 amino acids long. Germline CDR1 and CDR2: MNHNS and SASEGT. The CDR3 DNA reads TGTGCCAGCAGACGAAACGTTGGGACGGACCTCTATGGCTACACCTTC. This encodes CASRRNVGTDLYGYTF.

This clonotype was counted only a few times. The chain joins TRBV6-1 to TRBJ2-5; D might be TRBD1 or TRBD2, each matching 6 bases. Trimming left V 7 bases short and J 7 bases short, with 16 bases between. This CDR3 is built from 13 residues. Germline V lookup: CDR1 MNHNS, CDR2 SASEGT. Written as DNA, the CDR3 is TGTGCCAGCATAAGGGCAGGGGAGGCGACCCAGTACTTC. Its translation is CASIRAGEATQYF.

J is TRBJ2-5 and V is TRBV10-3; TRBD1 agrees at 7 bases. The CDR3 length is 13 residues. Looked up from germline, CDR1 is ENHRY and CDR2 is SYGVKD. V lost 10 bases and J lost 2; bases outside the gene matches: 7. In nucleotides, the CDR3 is TGTGCCACGGGGACAGATCTTCAAGAGACCCAGTACTTC. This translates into CATGTDLQETQYF.

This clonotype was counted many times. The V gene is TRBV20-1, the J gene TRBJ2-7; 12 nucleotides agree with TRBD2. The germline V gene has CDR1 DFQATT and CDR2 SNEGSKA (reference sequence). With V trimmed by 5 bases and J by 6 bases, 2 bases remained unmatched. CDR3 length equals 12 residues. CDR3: CSAWTSGTEQYF. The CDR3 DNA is TGCAGTGCTTGGACTAGCGGGACCGAGCAGTACTTC.

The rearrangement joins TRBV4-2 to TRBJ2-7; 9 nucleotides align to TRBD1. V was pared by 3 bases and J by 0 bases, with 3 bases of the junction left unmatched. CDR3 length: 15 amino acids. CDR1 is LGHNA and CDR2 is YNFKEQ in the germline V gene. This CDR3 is CASSQGQGTSYEQYF. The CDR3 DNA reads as TGTGCCAGCAGCCAGGGACAGGGTACCTCCTACGAGCAGTACTTC.

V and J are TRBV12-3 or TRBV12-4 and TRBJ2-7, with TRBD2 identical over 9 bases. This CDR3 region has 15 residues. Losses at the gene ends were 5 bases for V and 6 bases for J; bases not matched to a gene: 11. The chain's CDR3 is CASSTHGSGSPEQYF. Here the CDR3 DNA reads TGTGCCAGCAGTACCCATGGTAGCGGGAGTCCCGAGCAGTACTTC.

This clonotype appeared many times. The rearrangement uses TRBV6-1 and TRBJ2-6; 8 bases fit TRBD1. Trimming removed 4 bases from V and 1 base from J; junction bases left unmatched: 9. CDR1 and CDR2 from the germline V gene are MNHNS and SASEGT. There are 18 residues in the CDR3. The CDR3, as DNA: TGTGCCAGCAGTGCCTTTGGACAGGGAGAATCTGGGGCCAACGTCCTGACTTTC. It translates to CASSAFGQGESGANVLTF.

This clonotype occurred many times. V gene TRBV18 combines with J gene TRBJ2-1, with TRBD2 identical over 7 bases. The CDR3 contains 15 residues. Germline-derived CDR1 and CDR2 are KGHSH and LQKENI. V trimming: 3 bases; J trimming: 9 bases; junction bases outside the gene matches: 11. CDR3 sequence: CASSPRESESSEQFF. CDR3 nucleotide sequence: TGTGCCAGCTCACCGCGGGAGAGTGAGTCTAGTGAGCAGTTCTTC.

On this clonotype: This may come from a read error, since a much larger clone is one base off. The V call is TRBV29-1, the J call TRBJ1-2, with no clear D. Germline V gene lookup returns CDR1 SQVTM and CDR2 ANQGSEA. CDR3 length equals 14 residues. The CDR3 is CGVDLVESKDGYTF. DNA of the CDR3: TGCGGCGTTGATCTCGTGGAAAGTAAGGATGGCTACACCTTC.

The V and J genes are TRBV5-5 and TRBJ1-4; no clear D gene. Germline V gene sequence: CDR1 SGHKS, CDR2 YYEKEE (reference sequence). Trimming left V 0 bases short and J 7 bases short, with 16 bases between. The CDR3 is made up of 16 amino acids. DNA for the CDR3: TGTGCCAGCAGCTTGGACAGCCTCGGAGAGGGTGAAAAACTGTTTTTT. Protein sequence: CASSLDSLGEGEKLFF.

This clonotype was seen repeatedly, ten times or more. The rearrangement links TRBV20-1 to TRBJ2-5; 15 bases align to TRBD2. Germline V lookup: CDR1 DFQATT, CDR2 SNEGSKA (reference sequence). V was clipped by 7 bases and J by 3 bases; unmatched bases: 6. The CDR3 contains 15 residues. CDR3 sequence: CSVGTSGRKEETQYF. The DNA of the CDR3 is TGCAGTGTTGGGACTAGCGGGAGGAAGGAAGAGACCCAGTACTTC.

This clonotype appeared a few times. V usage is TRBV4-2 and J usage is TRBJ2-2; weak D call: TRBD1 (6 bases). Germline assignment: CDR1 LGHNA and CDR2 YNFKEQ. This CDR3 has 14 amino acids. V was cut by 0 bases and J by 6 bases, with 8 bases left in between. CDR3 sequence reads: CASSQDWGPGELFF. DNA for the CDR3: TGTGCCAGCAGCCAAGATTGGGGGCCCGGGGAGCTGTTTTTT.

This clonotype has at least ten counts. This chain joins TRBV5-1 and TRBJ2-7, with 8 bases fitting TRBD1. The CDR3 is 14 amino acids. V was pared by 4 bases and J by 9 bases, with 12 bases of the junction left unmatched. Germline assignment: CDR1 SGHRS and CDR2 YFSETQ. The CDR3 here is CASSGDGGTGWQYF. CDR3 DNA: TGCGCCAGCAGCGGGGATGGAGGGACAGGATGGCAGTACTTC.

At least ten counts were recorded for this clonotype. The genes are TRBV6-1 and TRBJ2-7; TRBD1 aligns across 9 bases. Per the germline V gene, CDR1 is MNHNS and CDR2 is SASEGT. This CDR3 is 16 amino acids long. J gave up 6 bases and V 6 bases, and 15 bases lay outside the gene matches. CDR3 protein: CASSLTTGGPVGEQYF. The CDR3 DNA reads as TGTGCCAGCAGCTTGACCACAGGGGGCCCGGTGGGCGAGCAGTACTTC.